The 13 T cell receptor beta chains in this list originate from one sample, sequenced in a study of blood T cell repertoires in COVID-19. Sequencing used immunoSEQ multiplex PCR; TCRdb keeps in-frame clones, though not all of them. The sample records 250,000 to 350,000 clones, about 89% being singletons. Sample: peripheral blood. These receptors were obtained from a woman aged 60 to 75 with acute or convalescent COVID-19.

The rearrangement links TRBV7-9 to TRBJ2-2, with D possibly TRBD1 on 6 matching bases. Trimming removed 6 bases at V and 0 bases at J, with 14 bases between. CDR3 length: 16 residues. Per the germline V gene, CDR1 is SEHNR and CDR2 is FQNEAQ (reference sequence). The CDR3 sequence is CASRPLRGANTGELFF. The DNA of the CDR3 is TGTGCCAGCAGGCCCCTCAGGGGAGCGAACACCGGGGAGCTGTTTTTT.

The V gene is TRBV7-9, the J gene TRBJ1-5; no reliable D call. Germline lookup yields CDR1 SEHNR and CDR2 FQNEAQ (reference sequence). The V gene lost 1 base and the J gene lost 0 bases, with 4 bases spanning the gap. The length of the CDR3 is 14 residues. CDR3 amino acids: CASSLDISNQPQHF. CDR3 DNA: TGTGCCAGCAGCTTAGACATTAGCAATCAGCCCCAGCATTTT.

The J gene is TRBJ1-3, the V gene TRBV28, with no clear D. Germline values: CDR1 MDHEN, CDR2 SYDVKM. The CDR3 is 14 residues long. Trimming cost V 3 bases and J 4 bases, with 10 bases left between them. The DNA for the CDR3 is TGTGCCAGCAGTTTTAGCCCGGGAGGAAACACCATATATTTT. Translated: CASSFSPGGNTIYF.

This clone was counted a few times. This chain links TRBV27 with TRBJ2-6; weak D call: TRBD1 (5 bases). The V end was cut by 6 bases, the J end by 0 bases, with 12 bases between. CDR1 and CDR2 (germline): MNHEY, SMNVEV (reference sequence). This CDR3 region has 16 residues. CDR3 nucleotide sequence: TGTGCCAGCAGCTTCCAGGGCAGCTCTGGGGCCAACGTCCTGACTTTC. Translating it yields CASSFQGSSGANVLTF. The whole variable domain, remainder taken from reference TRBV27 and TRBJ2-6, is EAQVTQNPRYLITVTGKKLTVTCSQNMNHEYMSWYRQDPGLGLRQIYYSMNVEVTDKGDVPEGYKVSRKEKRNFPLILESPSPNQTSLYFCASSFQGSSGANVLTFGAGSRLTVL.

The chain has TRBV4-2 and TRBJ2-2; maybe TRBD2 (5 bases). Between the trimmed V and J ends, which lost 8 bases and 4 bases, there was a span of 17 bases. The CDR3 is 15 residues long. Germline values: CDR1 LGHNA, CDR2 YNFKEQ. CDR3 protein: CASGPGDVGTGELFF. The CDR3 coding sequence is TGTGCCAGCGGGCCCGGGGATGTGGGCACCGGGGAGCTGTTTTTT.

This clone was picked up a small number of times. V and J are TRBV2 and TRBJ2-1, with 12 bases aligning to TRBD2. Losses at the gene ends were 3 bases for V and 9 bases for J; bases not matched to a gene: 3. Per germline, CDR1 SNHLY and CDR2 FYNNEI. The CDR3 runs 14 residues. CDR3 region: CASSEASGRVEQFF. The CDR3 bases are TGTGCCAGCAGTGAGGCTAGCGGGAGGGTTGAGCAGTTCTTC.

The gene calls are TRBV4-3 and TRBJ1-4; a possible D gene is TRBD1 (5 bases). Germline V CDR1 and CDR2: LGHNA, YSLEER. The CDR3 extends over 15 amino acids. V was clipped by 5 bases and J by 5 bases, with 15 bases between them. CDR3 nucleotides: TGCGCCAGCAGCGAATGGCAGGGCAGAAATGAAAAACTGTTTTTT. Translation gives CASSEWQGRNEKLFF.

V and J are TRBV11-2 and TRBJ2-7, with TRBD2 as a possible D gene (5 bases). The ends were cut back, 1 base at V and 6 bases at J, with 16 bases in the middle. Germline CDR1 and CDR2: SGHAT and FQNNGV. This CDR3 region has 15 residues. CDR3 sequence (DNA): TGTGCCAGCAGCTTAGTAGGCCTAGCCGCGGCCGAGCAGTACTTC. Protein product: CASSLVGLAAAEQYF.

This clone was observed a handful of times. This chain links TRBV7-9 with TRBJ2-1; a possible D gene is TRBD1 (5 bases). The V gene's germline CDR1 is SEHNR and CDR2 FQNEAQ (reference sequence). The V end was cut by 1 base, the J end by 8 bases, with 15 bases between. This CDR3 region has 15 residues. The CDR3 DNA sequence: TGTGCCAGCAGCTTAGGGGCAGGGTTTGGCCATGAGCAGTTCTTC. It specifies CASSLGAGFGHEQFF.

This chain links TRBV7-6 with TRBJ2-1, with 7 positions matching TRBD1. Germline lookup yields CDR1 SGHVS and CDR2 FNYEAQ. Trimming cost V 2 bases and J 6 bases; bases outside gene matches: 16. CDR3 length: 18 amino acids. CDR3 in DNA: TGTGCCAGCAGCTTACTTCCAGCCGGGACAGCGAAGACCAATGAGCAGTTCTTC. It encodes CASSLLPAGTAKTNEQFF.

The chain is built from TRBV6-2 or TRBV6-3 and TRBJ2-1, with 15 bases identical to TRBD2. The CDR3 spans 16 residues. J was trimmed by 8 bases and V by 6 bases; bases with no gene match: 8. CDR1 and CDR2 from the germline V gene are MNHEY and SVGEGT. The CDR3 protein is CASSWTSGRAMDEQFF. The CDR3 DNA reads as TGTGCCAGCAGCTGGACTAGCGGGAGGGCCATGGATGAGCAGTTCTTC.

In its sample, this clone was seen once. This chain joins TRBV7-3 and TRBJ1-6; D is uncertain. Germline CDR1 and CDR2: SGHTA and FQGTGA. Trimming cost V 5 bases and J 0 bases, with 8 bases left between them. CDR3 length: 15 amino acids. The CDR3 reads CASSTTGSYNSPLHF. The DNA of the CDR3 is TGTGCCAGCAGCACTACGGGCTCCTATAATTCACCCCTCCACTTT.

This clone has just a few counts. CDR3 sequence: CATSSTPTGGSGNTIYF. In DNA form, the CDR3 reads TGTGCCACCAGTTCCACGCCGACCGGGGGGTCCGGAAACACCATATATTTT. V gene TRBV15 combines with J gene TRBJ1-3, with TRBD1 as a possible D gene (5 bases). V was cut by 6 bases and J by 4 bases, with 22 bases left in between. In germline, CDR1 is LNHNV, CDR2 YYDKDF (reference sequence). The CDR3 is 17 amino acids.